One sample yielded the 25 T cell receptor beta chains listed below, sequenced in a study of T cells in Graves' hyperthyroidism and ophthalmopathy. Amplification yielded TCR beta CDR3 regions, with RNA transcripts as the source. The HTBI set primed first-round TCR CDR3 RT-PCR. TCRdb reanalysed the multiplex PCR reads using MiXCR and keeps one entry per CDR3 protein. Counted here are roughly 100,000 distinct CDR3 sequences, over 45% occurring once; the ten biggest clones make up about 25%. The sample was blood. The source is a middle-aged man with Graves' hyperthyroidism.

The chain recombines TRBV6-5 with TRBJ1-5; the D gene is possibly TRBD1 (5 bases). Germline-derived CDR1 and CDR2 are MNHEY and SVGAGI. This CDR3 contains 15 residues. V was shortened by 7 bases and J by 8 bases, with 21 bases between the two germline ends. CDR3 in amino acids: CASTLGTAAWEPQHF. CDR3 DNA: TGTGCCAGCACCCTCGGGACGGCAGCATGGGAGCCCCAGCATTTT.

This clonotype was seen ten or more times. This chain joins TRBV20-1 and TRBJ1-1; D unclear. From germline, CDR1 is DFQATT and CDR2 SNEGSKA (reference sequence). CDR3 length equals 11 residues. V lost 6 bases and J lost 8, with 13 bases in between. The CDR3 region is CSATPGGEAFF. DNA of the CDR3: TGCAGTGCCACCCCGGGAGGGGAAGCTTTCTTT.

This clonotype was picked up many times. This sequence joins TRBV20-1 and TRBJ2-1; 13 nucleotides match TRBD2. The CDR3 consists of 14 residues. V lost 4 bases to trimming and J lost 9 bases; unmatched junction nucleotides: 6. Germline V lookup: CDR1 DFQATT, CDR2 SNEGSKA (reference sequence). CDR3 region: CSANGLAGVSEQFF. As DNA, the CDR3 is TGCAGTGCTAATGGACTAGCGGGAGTAAGTGAGCAGTTCTTC.

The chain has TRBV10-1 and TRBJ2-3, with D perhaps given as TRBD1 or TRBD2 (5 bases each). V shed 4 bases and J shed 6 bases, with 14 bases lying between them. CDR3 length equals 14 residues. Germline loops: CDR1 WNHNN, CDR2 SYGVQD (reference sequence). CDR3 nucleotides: TGCGCCAGCAGTGCGACTGGGGGACGGGATACGCAGTATTTT. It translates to CASSATGGRDTQYF.

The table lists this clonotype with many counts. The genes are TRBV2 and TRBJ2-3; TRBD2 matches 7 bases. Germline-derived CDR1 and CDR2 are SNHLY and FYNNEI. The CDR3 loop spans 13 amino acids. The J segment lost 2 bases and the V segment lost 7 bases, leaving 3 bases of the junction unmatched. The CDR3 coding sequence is TGTGCCAGCATCAGCGGGACCACAGATACGCAGTATTTT. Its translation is CASISGTTDTQYF.

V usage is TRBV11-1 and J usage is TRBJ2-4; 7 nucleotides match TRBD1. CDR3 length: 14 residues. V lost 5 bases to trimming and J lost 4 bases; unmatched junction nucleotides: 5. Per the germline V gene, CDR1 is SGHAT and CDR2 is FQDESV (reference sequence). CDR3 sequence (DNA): TGTGCCAGCAGCCCTCGGGACAGTAAAAACATTCAGTACTTC. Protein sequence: CASSPRDSKNIQYF.

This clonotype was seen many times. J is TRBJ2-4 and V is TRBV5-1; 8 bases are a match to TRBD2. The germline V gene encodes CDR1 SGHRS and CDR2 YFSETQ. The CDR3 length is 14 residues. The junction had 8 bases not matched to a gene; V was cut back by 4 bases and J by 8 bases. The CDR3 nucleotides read TGCGCCAGCAGCCGGGGGGGACCCTCAGACATTCAGTACTTC. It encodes CASSRGGPSDIQYF.

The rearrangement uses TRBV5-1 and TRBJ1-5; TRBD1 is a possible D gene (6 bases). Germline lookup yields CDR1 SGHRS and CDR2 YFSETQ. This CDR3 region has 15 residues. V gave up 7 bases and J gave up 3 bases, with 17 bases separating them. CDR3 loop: CASPNRDYNNQPQHF. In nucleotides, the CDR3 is TGCGCCAGCCCCAACAGGGACTATAACAATCAGCCCCAGCATTTT.

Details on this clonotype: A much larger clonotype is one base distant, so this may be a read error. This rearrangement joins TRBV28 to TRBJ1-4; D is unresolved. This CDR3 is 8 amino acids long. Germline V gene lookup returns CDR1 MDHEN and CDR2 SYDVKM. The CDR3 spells CAGPRRSF. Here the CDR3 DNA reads TGTGCCGGACCCCGGAGGTCTTTT. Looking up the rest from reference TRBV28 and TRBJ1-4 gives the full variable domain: DVKVTQSSRYLVKRTGEKVFLECVQDMDHENMFWYRQDPGLGLRLIYFSYDVKMKEKGDIPEGYSVSREKKERFSLILESASTNQTSMYLCAGPRRSFGSGTQLSVL.

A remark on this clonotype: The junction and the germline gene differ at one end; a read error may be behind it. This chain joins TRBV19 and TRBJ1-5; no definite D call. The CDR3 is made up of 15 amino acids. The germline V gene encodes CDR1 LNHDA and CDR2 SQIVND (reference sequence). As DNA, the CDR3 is TGTGCCAGTTGTATTCCCCGCTTAGTTGATCAGCCCCAGCTTTTT. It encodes CASCIPRLVDQPQLF.

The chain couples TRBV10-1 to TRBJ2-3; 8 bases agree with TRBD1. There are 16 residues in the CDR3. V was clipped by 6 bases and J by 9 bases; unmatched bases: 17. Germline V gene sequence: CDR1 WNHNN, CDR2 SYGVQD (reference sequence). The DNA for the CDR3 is TGCGCCAGCAGGAAAGACAGGGGACGGGGACTGCTCACGCAGTATTTT. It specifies CASRKDRGRGLLTQYF.

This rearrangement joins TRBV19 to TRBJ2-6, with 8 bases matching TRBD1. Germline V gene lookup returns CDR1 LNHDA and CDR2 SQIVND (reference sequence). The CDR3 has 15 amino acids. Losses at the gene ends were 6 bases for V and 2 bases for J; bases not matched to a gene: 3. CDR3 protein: CASRPTGAGANVLTF. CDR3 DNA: TGTGCCAGTAGACCGACAGGGGCTGGGGCCAACGTCCTGACTTTC.

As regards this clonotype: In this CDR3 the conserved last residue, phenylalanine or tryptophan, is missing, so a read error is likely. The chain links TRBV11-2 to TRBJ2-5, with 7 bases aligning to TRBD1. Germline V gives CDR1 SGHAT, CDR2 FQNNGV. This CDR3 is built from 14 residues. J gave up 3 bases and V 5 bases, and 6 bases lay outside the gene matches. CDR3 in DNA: TGTGCCAGCAGCCAAGTCACAGGGGAAGAGACCCAGTACTGC. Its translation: CASSQVTGEETQYC.

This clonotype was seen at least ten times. The CDR3, as DNA: TGTGCCAGCAGTGAGCGCTACGAGCAGTACTTC. This sequence encodes CASSERYEQYF. The genes are TRBV28 and TRBJ2-7; D gene uncertain. Trimming removed 5 bases at V and 3 bases at J, with 5 bases between. Germline V lookup: CDR1 MDHEN, CDR2 SYDVKM. The CDR3 has 11 amino acids.

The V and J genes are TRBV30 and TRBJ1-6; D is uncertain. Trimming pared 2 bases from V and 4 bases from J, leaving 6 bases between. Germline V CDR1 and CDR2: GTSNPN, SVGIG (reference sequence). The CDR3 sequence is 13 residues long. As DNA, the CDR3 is TGTGCCTGGAGTACATCGTATAATTCACCCCTCCACTTT. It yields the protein CAWSTSYNSPLHF.

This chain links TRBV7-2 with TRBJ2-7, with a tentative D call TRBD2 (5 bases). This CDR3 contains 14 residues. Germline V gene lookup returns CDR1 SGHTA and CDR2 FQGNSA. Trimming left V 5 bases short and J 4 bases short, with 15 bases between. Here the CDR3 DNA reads TGTGCCAGCAGCCAAGAATGGGGAGCTTACGAGCAGTACTTC. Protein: CASSQEWGAYEQYF.

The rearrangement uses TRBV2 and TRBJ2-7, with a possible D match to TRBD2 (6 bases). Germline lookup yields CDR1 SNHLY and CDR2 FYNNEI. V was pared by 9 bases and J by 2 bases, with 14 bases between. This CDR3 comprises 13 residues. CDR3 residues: CASFRGATYEQYF. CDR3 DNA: TGTGCCAGTTTCCGCGGGGCAACCTACGAGCAGTACTTC.

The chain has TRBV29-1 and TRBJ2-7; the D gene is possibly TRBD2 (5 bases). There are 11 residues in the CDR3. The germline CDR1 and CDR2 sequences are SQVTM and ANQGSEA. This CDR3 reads CSVEDSGGFFV. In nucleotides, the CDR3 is TGCAGCGTTGAAGACAGTGGCGGGTTCTTCGTC.

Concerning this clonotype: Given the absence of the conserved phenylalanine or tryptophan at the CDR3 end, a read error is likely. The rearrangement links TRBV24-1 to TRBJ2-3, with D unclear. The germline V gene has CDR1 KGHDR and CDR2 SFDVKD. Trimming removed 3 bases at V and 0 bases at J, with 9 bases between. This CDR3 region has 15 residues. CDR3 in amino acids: CATSDIGSSTDTQYL. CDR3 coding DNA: TGTGCCACCAGTGATATTGGGTCTAGCACAGATACGCAGTATCTT.

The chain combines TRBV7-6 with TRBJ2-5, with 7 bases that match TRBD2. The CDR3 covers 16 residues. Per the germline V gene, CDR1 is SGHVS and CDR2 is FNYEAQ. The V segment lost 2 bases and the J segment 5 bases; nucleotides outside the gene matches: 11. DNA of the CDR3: TGTGCCAGCAGCTTACCGGTGCCCGGGAGGAGTGAGACCCAGTACTTC. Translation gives CASSLPVPGRSETQYF.

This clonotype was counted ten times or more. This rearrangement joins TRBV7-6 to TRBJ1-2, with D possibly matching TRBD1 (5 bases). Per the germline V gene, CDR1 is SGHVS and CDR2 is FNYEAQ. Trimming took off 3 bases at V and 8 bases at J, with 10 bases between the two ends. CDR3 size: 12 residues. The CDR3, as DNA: TGTGCCAGCAGCTTGAGGGGAAGCGGCTACACCTTC. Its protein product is CASSLRGSGYTF. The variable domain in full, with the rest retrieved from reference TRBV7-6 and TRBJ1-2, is GAGVSQSPRYKVTKRGQDVALRCDPISGHVSLYWYRQALGQGPEFLTYFNYEAQQDKSGLPNDRFSAERPEGSISTLTIQRTEQRDSAMYRCASSLRGSGYTFGSGTRLTVV.

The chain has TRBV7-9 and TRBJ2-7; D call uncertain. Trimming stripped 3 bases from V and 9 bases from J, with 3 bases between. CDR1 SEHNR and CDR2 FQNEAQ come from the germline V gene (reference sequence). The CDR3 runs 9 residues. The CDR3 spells CASSFVQYF. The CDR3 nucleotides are TGTGCCAGCAGCTTCGTGCAGTACTTC.

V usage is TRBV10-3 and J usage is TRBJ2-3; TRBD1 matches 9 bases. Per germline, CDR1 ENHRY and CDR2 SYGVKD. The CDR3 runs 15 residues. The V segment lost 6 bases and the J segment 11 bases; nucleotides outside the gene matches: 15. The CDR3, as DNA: TGTGCCATCAGGCACGGACAGGGGTACTACAATGAGCAGTATTTT. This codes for CAIRHGQGYYNEQYF.

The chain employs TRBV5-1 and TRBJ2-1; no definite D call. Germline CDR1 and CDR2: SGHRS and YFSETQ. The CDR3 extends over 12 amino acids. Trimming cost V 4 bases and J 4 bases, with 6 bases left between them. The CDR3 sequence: CASSPVYNEQFF. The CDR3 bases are TGCGCCAGCAGCCCAGTATACAATGAGCAGTTCTTC.

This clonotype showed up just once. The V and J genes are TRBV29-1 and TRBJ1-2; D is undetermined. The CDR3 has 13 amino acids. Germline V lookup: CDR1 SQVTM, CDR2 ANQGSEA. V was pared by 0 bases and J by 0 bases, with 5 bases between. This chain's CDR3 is CSVEEAANYGYTF. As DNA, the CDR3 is TGCAGCGTTGAAGAGGCAGCTAACTATGGCTACACCTTC.